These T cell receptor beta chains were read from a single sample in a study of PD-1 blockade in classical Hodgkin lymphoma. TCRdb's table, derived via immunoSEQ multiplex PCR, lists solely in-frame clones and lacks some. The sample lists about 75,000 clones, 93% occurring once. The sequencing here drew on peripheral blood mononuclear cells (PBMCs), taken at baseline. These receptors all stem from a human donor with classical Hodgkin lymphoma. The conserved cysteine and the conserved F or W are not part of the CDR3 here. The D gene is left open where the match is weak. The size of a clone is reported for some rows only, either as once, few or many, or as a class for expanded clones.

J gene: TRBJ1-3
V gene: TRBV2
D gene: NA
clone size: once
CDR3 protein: ANDGPSISGNTIY

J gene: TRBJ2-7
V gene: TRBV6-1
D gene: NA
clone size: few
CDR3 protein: ASTLREEVEQY

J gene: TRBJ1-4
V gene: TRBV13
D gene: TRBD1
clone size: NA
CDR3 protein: ASSLTQGAHEKLF

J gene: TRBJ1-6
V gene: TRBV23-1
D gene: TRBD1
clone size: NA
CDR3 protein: ASSQSGTGEPLGSYNSPLH

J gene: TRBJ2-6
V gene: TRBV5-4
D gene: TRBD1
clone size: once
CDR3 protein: ASSLGQGAFGANVLT

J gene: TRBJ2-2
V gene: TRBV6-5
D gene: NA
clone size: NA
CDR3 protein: ASSFFPNTGELF

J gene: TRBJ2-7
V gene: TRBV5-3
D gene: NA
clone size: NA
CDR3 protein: ARSFMVEGEDEQY

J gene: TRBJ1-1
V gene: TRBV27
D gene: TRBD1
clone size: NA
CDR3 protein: ASSFLYRGDMNTEAF

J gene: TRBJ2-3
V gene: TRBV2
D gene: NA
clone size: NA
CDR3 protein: ASSDGVGLSTDTQY

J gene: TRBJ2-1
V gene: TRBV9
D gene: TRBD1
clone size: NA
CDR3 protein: ASSPLRDRVNEQF

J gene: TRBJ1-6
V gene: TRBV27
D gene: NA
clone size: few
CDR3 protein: ASSSSYNSPLH

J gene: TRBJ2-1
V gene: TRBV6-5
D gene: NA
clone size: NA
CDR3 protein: ASSAFDSYNEQF

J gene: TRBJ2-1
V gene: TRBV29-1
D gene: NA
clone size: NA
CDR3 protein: SVEEYNEQF

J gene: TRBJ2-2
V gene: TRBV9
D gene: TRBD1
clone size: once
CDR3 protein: ASSVGSGGGELF

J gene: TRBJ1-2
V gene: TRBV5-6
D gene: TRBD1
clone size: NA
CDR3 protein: ASSFETGGRGYGYT

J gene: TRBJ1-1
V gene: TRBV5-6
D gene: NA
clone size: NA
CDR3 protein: ASSYRGNVVTEAF

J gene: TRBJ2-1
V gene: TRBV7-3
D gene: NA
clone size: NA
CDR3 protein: ASSLPSRNEQF

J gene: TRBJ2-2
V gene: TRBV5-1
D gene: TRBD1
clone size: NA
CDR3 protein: ASSAGTGNTGELF

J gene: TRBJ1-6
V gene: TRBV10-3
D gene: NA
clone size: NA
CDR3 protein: AISEPTGKNSPLH

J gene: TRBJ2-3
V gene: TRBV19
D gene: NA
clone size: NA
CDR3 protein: ASTQTSTNTDTQY

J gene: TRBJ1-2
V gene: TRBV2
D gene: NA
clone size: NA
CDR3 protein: ASSGPQRETFGYT

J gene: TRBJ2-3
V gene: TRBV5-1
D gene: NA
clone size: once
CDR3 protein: ASSFEVTEPPDTQY

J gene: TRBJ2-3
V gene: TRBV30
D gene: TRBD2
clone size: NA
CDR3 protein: AWSVRGGADTQY

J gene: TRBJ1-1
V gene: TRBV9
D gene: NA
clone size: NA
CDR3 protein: ASSVGMGEAF

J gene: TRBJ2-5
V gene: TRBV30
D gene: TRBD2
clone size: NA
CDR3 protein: AWSEGLAGDQETQY

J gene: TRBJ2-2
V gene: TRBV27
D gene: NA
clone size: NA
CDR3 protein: ASSLQGRNTGELF

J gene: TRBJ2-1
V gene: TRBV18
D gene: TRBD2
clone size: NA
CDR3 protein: ASSLSPGTSGGSSYNEQF

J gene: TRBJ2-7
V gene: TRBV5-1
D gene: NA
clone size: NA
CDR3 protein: ASSWGPTYEQY

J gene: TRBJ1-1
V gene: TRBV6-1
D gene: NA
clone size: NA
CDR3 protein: ASSEARRVQNTEAF

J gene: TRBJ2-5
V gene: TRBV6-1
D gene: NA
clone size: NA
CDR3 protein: ASSGGPQETQY

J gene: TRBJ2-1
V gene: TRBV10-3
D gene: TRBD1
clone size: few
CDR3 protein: AIRGTGSSYNEQF

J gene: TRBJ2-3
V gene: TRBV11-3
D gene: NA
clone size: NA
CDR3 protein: ASSFLRTDTQY